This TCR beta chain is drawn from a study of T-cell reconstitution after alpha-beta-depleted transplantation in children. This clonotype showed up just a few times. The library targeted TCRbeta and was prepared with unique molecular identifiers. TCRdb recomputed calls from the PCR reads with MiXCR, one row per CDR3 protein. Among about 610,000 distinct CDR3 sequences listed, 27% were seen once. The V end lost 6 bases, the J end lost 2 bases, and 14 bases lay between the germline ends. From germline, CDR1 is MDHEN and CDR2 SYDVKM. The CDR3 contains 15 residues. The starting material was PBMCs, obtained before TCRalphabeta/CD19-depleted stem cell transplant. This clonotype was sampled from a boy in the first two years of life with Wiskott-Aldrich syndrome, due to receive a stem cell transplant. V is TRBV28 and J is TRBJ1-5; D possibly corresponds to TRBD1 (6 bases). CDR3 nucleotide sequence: TGTGCCAGCAGGGTTAGGGGGGGCCGCAATCAGCCCCAGCATTTT. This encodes CASRVRGGRNQPQHF. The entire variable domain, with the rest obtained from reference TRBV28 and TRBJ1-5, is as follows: DVKVTQSSRYLVKRTGEKVFLECVQDMDHENMFWYRQDPGLGLRLIYFSYDVKMKEKGDIPEGYSVSREKKERFSLILESASTNQTSMYLCASRVRGGRNQPQHFGDGTRLSIL.